This T cell receptor beta chain was obtained from a study of shared clonotypes between healthy human individuals. The wider study: Ranging from 18 to 49 in age, donors were two women and a few men.

The CDR3 runs 16 residues. The germline V gene encodes CDR1 MNHEY and CDR2 SMNVEV (reference sequence). Trimming pared 6 bases from V and 7 bases from J, leaving 22 bases between. Template for every sorted-subset replicate PCR totaled roughly 200 ng DNA, approximately 30,000 T cell genomes. In the study's own analysis: As immunoSEQ supplied junction-only sequences (without quality scores), filtering differed. Produced via immunoSEQ multiplex PCR; TCRdb's table is partial and in-frame only. Clone size and the V and J calls come from that table; the DNA yielded D and trimming. The sample lists under 750,000 clones; approximately 72% were seen once.

This chain uses TRBV27 with TRBJ2-1; weak D call: TRBD2 (7 bases). This TCR was sampled from a woman in her thirties in good health. Material: memory CD4+ T cells sorted from blood. Subset here: CD45RA-negative fraction. The CDR3 loop reads CASSRRGREYHNEQFF. CDR3 bases: TGTGCCAGCAGCCGTCGGGGGCGGGAGTATCATAATGAGCAGTTCTTC.